This T cell receptor (beta chain) originates from a study of blood T cells in healthy people across ages. CDR3 length: 13 residues. Trimming took off 10 bases at V and 2 bases at J, with 12 bases between the two ends. Germline CDR1 reads MNHEY; CDR2 reads SMNVEV (reference sequence). Overall study findings and caveats: Diversity figures based on one million T cells were deemed too low.

Using a J-beta primer mix together with a sample-barcoded 5' primer, a second PCR was run for about 6 to 11 cycles. The template-switch adaptor was a 5' adaptor with 12 random nucleotides. It tagged each cDNA molecule. Each CDR3 protein is one row after TCRdb ran MiXCR on the 5' RACE reads. The repertoire holds 1.5 million to 1.9 million distinct CDR3 sequences, with about 45% as singletons. Isolated PBMCs totaled at least 6.5 million in each sample. Comments on this clonotype: Its antigen is still unknown.

This TCR was sampled from a woman under 30 in good health. The chain recombines TRBV27 with TRBJ2-4; D is possibly TRBD1 (5 bases). The material sequenced was blood. This CDR3 reads CAKRQGPKNIQYF. In DNA, the CDR3 is TGTGCCAAGCGCCAGGGCCCCAAAAACATTCAGTACTTC.